Described below is a single T cell receptor beta chain sequence and its context. Antigen: not known. V was shortened by 3 bases and J by 7 bases, with 10 bases between the two germline ends. The CDR3 loop spans 14 amino acids. Graves' hyperthyroidism without ophthalmopathy progression within 18 months was termed stable. PBMCs were collected from an approximately 9.5 ml volume of fresh peripheral blood. This sample was taken from a study of T cells in Graves' hyperthyroidism and ophthalmopathy. Study-wide background: Staff took peripheral blood when the initial diagnosis was made, before any treatment began.

The TCR beta CDR3 regions underwent amplification using RNA transcripts as the source. Using the HTBI primer set, a first-round RT-PCR was run on the TCR CDR3. MiXCR, applied by TCRdb to the multiplex PCR reads, yields one record per CDR3 protein. Here the sample spans some 440,000 distinct CDR3 sequences, about 15% being singletons. Study-wide points: Most thyroid clonotypes with frequency above 0.001 were detected in blood.

The gene calls are TRBV12-3 or TRBV12-4 and TRBJ1-6; D gene unclear. The sequence derives from a woman between 18 and 30 years old with Graves' hyperthyroidism. Sequencing was done on a sample of blood. CDR3 loop: CASSFDGSNSPLHF. The DNA for the CDR3 is TGTGCCAGCAGTTTCGACGGTTCAAATTCACCCCTCCACTTT.